Given below is one TCR beta chain in context. This record belongs to a study of OX40 agonist ivuxolimab in advanced cancers. Some clones are missing from TCRdb's copy, which holds only in-frame ones; the method was immunoSEQ multiplex PCR. The repertoire holds some 19,000 clones, with 73% as singletons. The J segment lost 3 bases and the V segment lost 4 bases, leaving 16 bases of the junction unmatched. This CDR3 has 19 residues. In germline, CDR1 is SGHNT, CDR2 YENEEA. Prior autoimmune disease or systemic immunosuppression barred patients. Sequences were derived from CD4+ or CD8+ T cells sorted from blood, sampled in a trial of the OX40 agonist ivuxolimab. The chain has TRBV11-3 and TRBJ2-3; TRBD1 matches 10 bases. This TCR derives from an adult with an advanced solid tumor such as melanoma, head and neck, liver or kidney cancer. Here the CDR3 reads CASSSPPGTGEAVTDTQYF. The CDR3 DNA is TGTGCCAGCAGCTCTCCCCCCGGGACAGGGGAGGCCGTAACAGATACGCAGTATTTT.